This T cell receptor (beta chain) was sequenced in a study of T cell repertoires in cytomegalovirus infection. In the study overall: Selected CMV epitopes included recently identified HLA-C-restricted ones as well as well-studied HLA-B-restricted ones. Through public TCR beta signatures, both CMV infection and matching HLA type were indicated.

The V end was cut by 1 base, the J end by 2 bases, with 11 bases between. Germline values: CDR1 MDHEN, CDR2 SYDVKM. The CDR3 extends over 15 amino acids. This clonotype was detected many times. The antigen is undetermined. Study-level results: What dominated the ex vivo response were HLA-C-restricted CMV-specific TCR beta clonotypes.

TCRdb processed the reads anew with MiXCR; each CDR3 protein has one entry. The sample includes some 500,000 distinct CDR3 sequences, roughly 42% of them seen just once. The chain has TRBV28 and TRBJ2-5; D possibly corresponds to TRBD1 (6 bases). The sample in question was cultured PBMCs, obtained from culture after CMV antigen stimulation. The receptor was derived from a human donor in good health (CMV status not recorded). Some clones in this sample may be carry-over from other donors' samples. CDR3 in amino acids: CASSLYLGQQETQYF. The CDR3 bases are TGTGCCAGCAGTTTATACCTCGGACAGCAAGAGACCCAGTACTTC.